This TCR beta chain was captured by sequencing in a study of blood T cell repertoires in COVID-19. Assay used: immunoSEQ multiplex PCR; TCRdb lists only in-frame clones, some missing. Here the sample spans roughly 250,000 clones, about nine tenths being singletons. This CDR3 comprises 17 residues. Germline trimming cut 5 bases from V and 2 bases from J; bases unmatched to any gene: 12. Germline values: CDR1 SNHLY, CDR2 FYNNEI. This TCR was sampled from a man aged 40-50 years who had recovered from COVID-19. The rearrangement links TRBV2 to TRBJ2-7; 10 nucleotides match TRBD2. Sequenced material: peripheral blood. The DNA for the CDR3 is TGTGCCAGCAGTAGACTAGCGGGCGGTGTATCCACCTACGAGCAGTACTTC. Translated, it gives CASSRLAGGVSTYEQYF.